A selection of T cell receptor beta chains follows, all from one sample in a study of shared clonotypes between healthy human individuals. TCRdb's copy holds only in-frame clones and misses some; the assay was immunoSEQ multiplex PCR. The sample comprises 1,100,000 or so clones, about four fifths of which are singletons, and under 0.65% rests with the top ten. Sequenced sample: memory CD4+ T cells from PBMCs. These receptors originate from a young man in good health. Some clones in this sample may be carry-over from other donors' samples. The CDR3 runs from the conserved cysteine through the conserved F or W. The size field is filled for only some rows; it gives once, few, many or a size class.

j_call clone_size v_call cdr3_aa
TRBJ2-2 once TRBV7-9 CASSRASANTGELFF
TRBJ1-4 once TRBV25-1 CASSELGGTGTEKLFF
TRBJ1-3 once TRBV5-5 CASSGDWGNTIYF
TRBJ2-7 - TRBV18 CASSLRGYEQYF
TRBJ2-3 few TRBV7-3 CASSLFSSGSNTDTQYF
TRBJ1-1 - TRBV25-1 CASRAAGTGGGEAFF
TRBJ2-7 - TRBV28 CATQSREQYF
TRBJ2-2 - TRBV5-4 CASSSPIGGATGELFF
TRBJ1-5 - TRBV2 CASRTGGTGGVQPQHF
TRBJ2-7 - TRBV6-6 CASSYSNAGTYEQYF
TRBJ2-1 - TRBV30 CAGGQGNNEQFF
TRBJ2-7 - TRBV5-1 CASSSGSVATLYEQYF
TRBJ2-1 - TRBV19 CASSIDSAYEQFF
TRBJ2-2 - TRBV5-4 CASSLGTSGSGTGELFF
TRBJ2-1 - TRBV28 CASSLAGSLYNEQFF
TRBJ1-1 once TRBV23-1 CASSHRRGGNTEAFF
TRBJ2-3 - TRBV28 CASSLSPPSTDTQYF
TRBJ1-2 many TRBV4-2 CASSQGGGTGYTF
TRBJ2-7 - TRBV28 CATRAGGPRIYEQYF
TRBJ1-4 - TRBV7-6 CASSLEGRGVVTNEKLFF
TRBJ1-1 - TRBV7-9 CASSLAGTGVQAFF
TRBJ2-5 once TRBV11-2 CASSLVRETQYF
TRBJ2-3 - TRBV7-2 CASSLEDRTSTQYF
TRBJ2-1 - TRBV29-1 CSVTGRRGADNEQFF
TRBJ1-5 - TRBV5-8 CASSEVTGFGSNQPQHF
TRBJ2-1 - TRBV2 CASSEGRGGLAEINEQFF
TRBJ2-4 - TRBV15 CATSLRHGNIQYF
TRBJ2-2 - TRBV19 CASSPPPGLYTGELFF
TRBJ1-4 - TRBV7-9 CASSSPPKTGGEEKLFF
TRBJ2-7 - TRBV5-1 CASRSLSGRSYEQYF
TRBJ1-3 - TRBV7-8 CASSPHIGSGNTIYF